This T cell receptor (gamma chain) was profiled in a study of intestinal T cells in coeliac disease. Study-level findings and limits: TRG clustering correctly classified 51 of 54 biopsies (about 94%). Reported leave-one-out accuracy of TRD kmer clustering was around 91%. Degraded FFPE DNA template probably caused partial TCR sequence loss per sample.

Using about 210 ng of biopsy DNA, TRG was amplified with LymphoTrack primers. TCRdb reprocessed the multiplex PCR reads using CATT. This table holds 500 to 700 gamma-chain clones, 40% to 60% found once. Comment on this clone: Antigen specificity is unknown.

About 11 formalin-fixed paraffin-embedded scrolls, each 5 µm thick, supplied each case's genomic DNA. This CDR3 spans 18 amino acids. V shed 2 bases and J 4 bases; nucleotides not matched to a gene: 16. Germline lookup yields CDR1 EGSNGY and CDR2 YDSYNSKV. The sample consisted of a duodenal biopsy. The chain joins TRGV2 to TRGJP1. This TCR derives from a human donor with celiac disease. The CDR3 loop reads CATWDAAGSMSTGWFKIF. For the CDR3, the DNA is TGTGCCACCTGGGACGCCGCGGGATCCATGAGCACTGGTTGGTTCAAGATATTT.